The following is a T cell receptor (beta chain) sequence with its context. This clone was detected only a few times. Its antigen target is currently unknown. No quality values exist for individual bases; no much larger clone is one base distant. The sample originates from a study of T cell responses to AZD1222 COVID-19 vaccine (dated by TCRdb to the early 2020s). Study-wide context: Because spike-specific TCR depth and breadth did not differ between the two schedules, AZD1222 recipients who got a second dose at roughly 4 weeks were pooled with those who got a second dose at roughly 12 weeks. TCR sequencing was performed for 233 trial participants, of whom roughly 200 were given two doses of AZD1222 and about 25 were given two doses of MenACWY control vaccine. Trial participants were enrolled by age into subgroups of 18-55, 56-69 and 70-plus years, and about 150, 27 and 61 TCR-sequenced participants, respectively, were included in these subgroups. Results the study describes overall, beyond this receptor: In the small 56-69-year group, the increase in depth fell short of significance, most likely because of low power. Participants were mostly white British and included more females than males, and it was suggested by the authors that clonal diversity may have been underestimated. Epitopes outside the regions mutated in the B.1.351 and B.1.1.7 variants were reportedly recognized by nearly half of the unique spike-specific TCRs. Because no samples from the day 14 peak response were available, repertoires could be characterized only after the peak T cell response. A significant rise in spike-specific TCR breadth and depth was observed after two AZD1222 doses relative to day 0 and relative to MenACWY recipients. The whole spike protein was spanned by vaccine-associated CD4 TCRs, and dominant responses were seen in regions 160-218 and 743-854. Conclusions about previously exposed vaccinees are limited, since just a handful of AZD1222 recipients were seropositive for SARS-CoV-2 at baseline.

The CDR3 regions of human TCRbeta chains were subjected to immunosequencing. The source study handled its data this way. Repertoire TCRs were checked for matches against a reference library of SARS-CoV-2-specific TCRs that had been generated using the MIRA antigen-specificity platform. Breadth was defined as the fraction of unique TCRs that were SARS-CoV-2-associated. Depth was defined as the fraction of total T cells that were SARS-CoV-2-associated. Each spike-specific TCR was assigned to its reactive spike region and to a CD4 or CD8 class using the MIRA data. Log10-transformed breadth and depth values were compared by one-way ANOVA with Sidak's multiple comparisons tests. Entries here come from immuneACCESS through TCRdb and include only in-frame sequences with V and J called. Some clones fail to appear in such tables; in the studies checked, an unresolved V gene covers under half of the shortfall, and the cause of the remainder is unknown. The V and J calls and the clone size are those of that table, but D and trimming were determined from the DNA. Counted in this sample were roughly 170,000 clones; about 90% of them appeared once. The leading ten clones occupy 0.4% to 0.5% of the sample.

The CDR3 runs 16 residues from the cysteine to the phenylalanine. Only the CDR3 DNA stays, 48 bases, in frame from base 1. The germline V gene (reference sequence) specifies LNHDA as CDR1 and SQIVND as CDR2. Deletion took 5 bases off V and 2 bases off J, with a span of 18 bases between the germline ends. According to the study, the label for this sample's time point signals: baseline before first vaccination. The vaccinee samples were drawn from two UK trials, COV001 and COV002, one of which was a single-blind randomized controlled phase 2/3 trial testing AZD1222 (ChAdOx1 nCoV-19) in healthy adults. For TCRbeta chain sequencing, PBMC samples were collected from trial participants at day 0 and at day 28 after the second dose.

Sequences were derived from peripheral blood, sampled on day 0 of AZD1222 vaccination. The chain links TRBV19 with TRBJ2-5; no D gene can be assigned with confidence. The TCR sequence derives from an adult in good health. CDR3 loop: CASSVNPFARQETQYF. The nucleotides are TGTGCCAGTAGTGTCAATCCATTTGCGCGGCAAGAGACCCAGTACTTC. Here the CDR3 is joined to the reference TRBV19 and TRBJ2-5 genes, and the full variable domain is: DGGITQSPKYLFRKEGQNVTLSCEQNLNHDAMYWYRQDPGQGLRLIYYSQIVNDFQKGDIAEGYSVSREKKESFPLTVTSAQKNPTAFYLCASSVNPFARQETQYFGPGTRLLVL.